The entry below gives a single T cell receptor beta chain sequence along with its context. What it recognizes is unknown. Unique molecular identifiers were added to individual cDNA molecules. TCRdb ran MiXCR on the 5' RACE reads and lists one entry per CDR3 protein. The table records about 52,000 distinct CDR3 sequences, 9.5% to 12% of them present only once. V was clipped by 6 bases and J by 7 bases, with 13 bases between them. The CDR3 runs 13 residues. The data were obtained in a study of early T cells in non-severe SARS-CoV-2 infection. Study-level background: Sequenced bulk RNA came from whole blood that was unsorted, and chains were unpaired. Study-wide results and limits: VDJdb-based annotation leaned toward anti-spike CD8 responses and missed private and CD4 specificities.

The source of this sequence is an adult who was a healthcare worker with PCR-confirmed SARS-CoV-2 infection or an uninfected control (not recorded which). Sequenced material: whole blood. The chain carries TRBV12-3 or TRBV12-4 and TRBJ2-1; D remains ambiguous. CDR3 sequence reads: CASRQGDWNEQFF. The CDR3 nucleotides read TGTGCCAGCAGACAAGGAGATTGGAATGAGCAGTTCTTC.